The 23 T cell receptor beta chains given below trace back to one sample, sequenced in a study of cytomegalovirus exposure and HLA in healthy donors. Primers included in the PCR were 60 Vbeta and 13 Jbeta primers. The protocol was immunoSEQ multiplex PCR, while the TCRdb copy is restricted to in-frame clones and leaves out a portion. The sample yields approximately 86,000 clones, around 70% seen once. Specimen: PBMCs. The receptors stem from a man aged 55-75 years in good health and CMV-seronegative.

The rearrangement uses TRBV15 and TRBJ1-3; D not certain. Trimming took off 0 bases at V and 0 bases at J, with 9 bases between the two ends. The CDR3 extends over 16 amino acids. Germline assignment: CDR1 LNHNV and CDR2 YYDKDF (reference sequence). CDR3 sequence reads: CATSRDLGNSGNTIYF. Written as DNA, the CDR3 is TGTGCCACCAGCAGAGATCTAGGAAACTCTGGAAACACCATATATTTT.

This CDR3 is CASSQDPAVSGNTIYF. Here the CDR3 DNA reads TGCGCCAGCAGCCAAGACCCCGCGGTCTCTGGAAACACCATATATTTT. The chain uses TRBV4-3 and TRBJ1-3; no clear D gene. CDR3 length: 16 amino acids. V gave up 0 bases and J gave up 0 bases, with 9 bases separating them. CDR1 LGHNA and CDR2 YSLEER come from the germline V gene.

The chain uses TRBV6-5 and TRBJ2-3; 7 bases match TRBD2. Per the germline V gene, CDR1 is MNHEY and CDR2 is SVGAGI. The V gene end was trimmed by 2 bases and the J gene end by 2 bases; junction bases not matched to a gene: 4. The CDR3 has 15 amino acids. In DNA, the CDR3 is TGTGCCAGCAGTTACGTAGCGGGTTACACAGATACGCAGTATTTT. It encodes CASSYVAGYTDTQYF.

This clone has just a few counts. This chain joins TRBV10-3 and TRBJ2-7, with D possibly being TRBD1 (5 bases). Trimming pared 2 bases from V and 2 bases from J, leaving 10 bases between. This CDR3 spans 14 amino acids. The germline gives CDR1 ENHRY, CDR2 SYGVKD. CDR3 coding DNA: TGTGCCATCAGTGAGACTCTGGGGCCCTACGAGCAGTACTTC. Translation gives CAISETLGPYEQYF.

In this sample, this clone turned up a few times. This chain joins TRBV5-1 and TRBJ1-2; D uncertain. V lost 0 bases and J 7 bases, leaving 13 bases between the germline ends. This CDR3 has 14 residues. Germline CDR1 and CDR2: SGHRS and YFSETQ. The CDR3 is CASSLDVGGSGYTF. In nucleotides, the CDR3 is TGCGCCAGCAGCTTGGATGTGGGCGGGTCTGGCTACACCTTC. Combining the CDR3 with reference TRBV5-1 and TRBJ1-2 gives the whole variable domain KAGVTQTPRYLIKTRGQQVTLSCSPISGHRSVSWYQQTPGQGLQFLFEYFSETQRNKGNFPGRFSGRQFSNSRSEMNVSTLELGDSALYLCASSLDVGGSGYTFGSGTRLTVV.

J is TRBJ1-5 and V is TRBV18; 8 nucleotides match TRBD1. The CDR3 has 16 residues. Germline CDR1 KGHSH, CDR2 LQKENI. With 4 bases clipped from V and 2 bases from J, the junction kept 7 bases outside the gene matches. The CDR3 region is CASSLSGGYGNQPQHF. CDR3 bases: TGTGCCAGCTCACTTTCAGGGGGCTACGGCAATCAGCCCCAGCATTTT.

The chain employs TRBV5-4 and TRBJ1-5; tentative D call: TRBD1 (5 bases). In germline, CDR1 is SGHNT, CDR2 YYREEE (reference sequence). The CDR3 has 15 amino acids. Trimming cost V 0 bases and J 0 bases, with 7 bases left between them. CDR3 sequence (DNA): TGTGCCAGCAGCTTGGCGGGGGATAGCAATCAGCCCCAGCATTTT. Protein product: CASSLAGDSNQPQHF.

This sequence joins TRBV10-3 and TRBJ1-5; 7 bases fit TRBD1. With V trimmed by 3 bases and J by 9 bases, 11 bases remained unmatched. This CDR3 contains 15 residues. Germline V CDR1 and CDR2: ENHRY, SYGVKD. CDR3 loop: CAISEGRQGTGPQHF. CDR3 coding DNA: TGTGCCATCAGTGAAGGGCGACAGGGTACGGGGCCCCAGCATTTT.

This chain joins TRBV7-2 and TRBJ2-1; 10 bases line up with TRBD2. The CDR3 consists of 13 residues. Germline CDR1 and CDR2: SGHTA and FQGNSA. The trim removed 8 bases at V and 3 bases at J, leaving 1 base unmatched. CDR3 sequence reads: CASRTSGYNEQFF. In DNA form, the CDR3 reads TGTGCCAGCCGGACTAGCGGCTACAATGAGCAGTTCTTC.

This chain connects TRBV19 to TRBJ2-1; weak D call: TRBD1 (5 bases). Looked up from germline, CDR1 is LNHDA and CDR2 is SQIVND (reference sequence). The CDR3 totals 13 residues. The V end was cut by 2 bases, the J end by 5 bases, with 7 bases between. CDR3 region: CASSISGNNEQFF. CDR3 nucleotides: TGTGCCAGTAGTATATCAGGGAACAATGAGCAGTTCTTC.

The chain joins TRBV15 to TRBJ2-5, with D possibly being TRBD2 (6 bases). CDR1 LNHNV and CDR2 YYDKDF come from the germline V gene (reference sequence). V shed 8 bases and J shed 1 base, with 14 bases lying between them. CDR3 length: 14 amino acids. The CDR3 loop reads CATSRGLSQETQYF. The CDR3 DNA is TGTGCCACCTCCCGGGGACTCTCCCAAGAGACCCAGTACTTC. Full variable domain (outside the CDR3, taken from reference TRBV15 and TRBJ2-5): DAMVIQNPRYQVTQFGKPVTLSCSQTLNHNVMYWYQQKSSQAPKLLFHYYDKDFNNEADTPDNFQSRRPNTSFCFLDIRSPGLGDTAMYLCATSRGLSQETQYFGPGTRLLVL.

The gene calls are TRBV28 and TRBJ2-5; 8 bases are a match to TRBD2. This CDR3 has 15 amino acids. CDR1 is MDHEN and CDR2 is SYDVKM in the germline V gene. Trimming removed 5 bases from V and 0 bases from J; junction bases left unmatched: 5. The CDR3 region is CASSGASGYQETQYF. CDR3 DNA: TGTGCCAGCAGTGGAGCTAGCGGGTACCAAGAGACCCAGTACTTC.

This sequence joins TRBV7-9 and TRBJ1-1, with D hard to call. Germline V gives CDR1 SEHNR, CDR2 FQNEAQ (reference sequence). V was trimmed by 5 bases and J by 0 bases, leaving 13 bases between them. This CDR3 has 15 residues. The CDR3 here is CASSPKQLLNTEAFF. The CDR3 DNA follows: TGTGCCAGCAGCCCCAAACAGCTTCTGAACACTGAAGCTTTCTTT.

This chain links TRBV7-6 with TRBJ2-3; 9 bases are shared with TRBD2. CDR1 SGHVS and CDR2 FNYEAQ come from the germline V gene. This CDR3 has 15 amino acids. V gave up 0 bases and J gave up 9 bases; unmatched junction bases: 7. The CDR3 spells CASSLARDAGGTQYF. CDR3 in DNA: TGTGCCAGCAGCTTAGCGCGGGACGCGGGGGGGACGCAGTATTTT.

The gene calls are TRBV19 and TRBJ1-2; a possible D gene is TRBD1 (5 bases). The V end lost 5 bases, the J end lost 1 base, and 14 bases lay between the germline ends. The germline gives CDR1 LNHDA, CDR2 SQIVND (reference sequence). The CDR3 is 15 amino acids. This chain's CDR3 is CASSSGLHHNYGYTF. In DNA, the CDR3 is TGTGCCAGTAGTTCGGGACTACACCATAACTATGGCTACACCTTC.

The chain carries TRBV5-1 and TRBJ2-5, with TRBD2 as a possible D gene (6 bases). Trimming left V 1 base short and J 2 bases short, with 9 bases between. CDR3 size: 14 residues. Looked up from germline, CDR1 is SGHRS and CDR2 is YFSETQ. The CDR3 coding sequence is TGCGCCAGCAGCTTGCGGGGACTTCAAGAGACCCAGTACTTC. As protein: CASSLRGLQETQYF.

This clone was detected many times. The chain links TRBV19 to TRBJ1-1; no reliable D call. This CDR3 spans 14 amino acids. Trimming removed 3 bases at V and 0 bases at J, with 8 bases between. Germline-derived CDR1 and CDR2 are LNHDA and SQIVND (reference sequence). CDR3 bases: TGTGCCAGTAGTATTAACAGCATGAACACTGAAGCTTTCTTT. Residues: CASSINSMNTEAFF.

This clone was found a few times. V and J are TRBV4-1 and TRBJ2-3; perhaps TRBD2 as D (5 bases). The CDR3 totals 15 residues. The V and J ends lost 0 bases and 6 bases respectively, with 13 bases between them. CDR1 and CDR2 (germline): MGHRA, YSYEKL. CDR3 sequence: CASSQENQAEDTQYF. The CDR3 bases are TGCGCCAGCAGCCAAGAAAATCAAGCGGAGGATACGCAGTATTTT.

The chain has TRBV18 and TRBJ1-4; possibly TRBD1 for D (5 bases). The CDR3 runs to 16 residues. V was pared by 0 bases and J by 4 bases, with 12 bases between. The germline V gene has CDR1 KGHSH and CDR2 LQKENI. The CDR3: CASSPPDGGSNEKLFF. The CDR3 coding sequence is TGTGCCAGCTCACCACCCGACGGGGGAAGTAATGAAAAACTGTTTTTT. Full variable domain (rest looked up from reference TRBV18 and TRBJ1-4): NAGVMQNPRHLVRRRGQEARLRCSPMKGHSHVYWYRQLPEEGLKFMVYLQKENIIDESGMPKERFSAEFPKEGPSILRIQQVVRGDSAAYFCASSPPDGGSNEKLFFGSGTQLSVL.

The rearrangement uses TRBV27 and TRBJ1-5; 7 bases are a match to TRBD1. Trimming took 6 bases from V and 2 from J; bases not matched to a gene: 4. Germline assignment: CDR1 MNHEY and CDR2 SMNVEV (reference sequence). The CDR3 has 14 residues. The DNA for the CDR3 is TGTGCCAGCAGCAACAGGGGCGGCAATCAGCCCCAGCATTTT. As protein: CASSNRGGNQPQHF.

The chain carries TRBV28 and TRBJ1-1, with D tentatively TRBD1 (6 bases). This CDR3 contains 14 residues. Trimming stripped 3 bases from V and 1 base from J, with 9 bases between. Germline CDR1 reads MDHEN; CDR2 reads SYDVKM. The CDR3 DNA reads TGTGCCAGCAGTTTGGGGGCCCGGAACACTGAAGCTTTCTTT. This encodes CASSLGARNTEAFF.

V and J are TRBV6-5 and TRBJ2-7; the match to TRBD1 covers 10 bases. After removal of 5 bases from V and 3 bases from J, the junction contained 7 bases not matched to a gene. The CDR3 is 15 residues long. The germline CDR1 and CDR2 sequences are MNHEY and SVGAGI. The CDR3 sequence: CASSKPTGGSYEQYF. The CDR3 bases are TGTGCCAGCAGTAAACCGACAGGGGGCAGCTACGAGCAGTACTTC.

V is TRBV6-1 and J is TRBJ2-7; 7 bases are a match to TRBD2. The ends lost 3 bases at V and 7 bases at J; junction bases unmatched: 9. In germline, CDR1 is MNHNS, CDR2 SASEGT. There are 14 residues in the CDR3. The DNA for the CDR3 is TGTGCCAGCAGTGACGGGGGGAGGCCTTGGGAGCAGTACTTC. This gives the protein CASSDGGRPWEQYF.